Listed below are T cell receptor beta chains from one sample, sequenced in a study of blood T cell repertoires in COVID-19. The protocol was immunoSEQ multiplex PCR, while the TCRdb copy is restricted to in-frame clones and leaves out a portion. The sample holds about 70,000 clones; 80% to 90% are singletons and the top ten take approximately 15%. Sequencing was carried out using peripheral blood. The receptor source for this set is an elderly man with acute or convalescent COVID-19. Each CDR3 is given with its conserved first and last residue. Fields, in order: J gene, D gene, CDR3 length, V gene, clone size, CDR3 DNA, CDR3 protein. D genes are given only for firm matches. Expanded clones get a size class; other rows say once, few or many, or leave the size out.

J gene: TRBJ2-3; D gene: .; CDR3 length: 12; V gene: TRBV12-3/TRBV12-4; clone size: .; CDR3 DNA: TGTGCCAGCAATCCTACCACAGATACGCAGTATTTT; CDR3 protein: CASNPTTDTQYF
J gene: TRBJ1-2; D gene: .; CDR3 length: 15; V gene: TRBV7-9; clone size: few; CDR3 DNA: TGTGCCAGCAGTAGGGGAGGCTGGGCCAACTATGGCTACACCTTC; CDR3 protein: CASSRGGWANYGYTF
J gene: TRBJ1-6; D gene: .; CDR3 length: 17; V gene: TRBV7-8; clone size: .; CDR3 DNA: TGTGCCAGCAGCTTAGTGAGGGTTAACTCCTATAATTCACCCCTCCACTTT; CDR3 protein: CASSLVRVNSYNSPLHF
J gene: TRBJ2-1; D gene: TRBD1; CDR3 length: 15; V gene: TRBV2; clone size: .; CDR3 DNA: TGTGCCAGCAGGGGGCGGGACAGGGGGTTTTATGAGCAGTTCTTC; CDR3 protein: CASRGRDRGFYEQFF
J gene: TRBJ2-2; D gene: .; CDR3 length: 14; V gene: TRBV6-5; clone size: .; CDR3 DNA: TGTGCCAGCAGTTACTCAAGGGGCCCCGGGGAGCTGTTTTTT; CDR3 protein: CASSYSRGPGELFF
J gene: TRBJ2-7; D gene: .; CDR3 length: 15; V gene: TRBV5-6; clone size: once; CDR3 DNA: TGTGCCAGCAGCTTGGGAGGAGGATCGACCTACGAGCAGTACTTC; CDR3 protein: CASSLGGGSTYEQYF
J gene: TRBJ2-7; D gene: .; CDR3 length: 12; V gene: TRBV19; clone size: .; CDR3 DNA: TGTGCCAGTAGTGTAAACAGCTACGAGCAGTACTTC; CDR3 protein: CASSVNSYEQYF
J gene: TRBJ2-2; D gene: TRBD2; CDR3 length: 16; V gene: TRBV28; clone size: .; CDR3 DNA: TGTGCCAGCCGACCTAGCGGGGGGAGAAGGACCGGGGAGCTGTTTTTT; CDR3 protein: CASRPSGGRRTGELFF
J gene: TRBJ2-2; D gene: TRBD1; CDR3 length: 16; V gene: TRBV19; clone size: .; CDR3 DNA: TGTGCCAGTAGTGCGGATCACAGGGGGGCCACCGGGGAGCTGTTTTTT; CDR3 protein: CASSADHRGATGELFF
J gene: TRBJ2-7; D gene: .; CDR3 length: 11; V gene: TRBV28; clone size: .; CDR3 DNA: TGTGCCAGCAGCGTATACTACGAGCAGTACTTC; CDR3 protein: CASSVYYEQYF
J gene: TRBJ2-3; D gene: TRBD2; CDR3 length: 15; V gene: TRBV3-1/TRBV3-2; clone size: .; CDR3 DNA: TGTGCCAGCCAAAGCGGGAGGCCTGGCACAGATACGCAGTATTTT; CDR3 protein: CASQSGRPGTDTQYF
J gene: TRBJ2-3; D gene: .; CDR3 length: 13; V gene: TRBV7-2; clone size: .; CDR3 DNA: TGTGCCAGCAGCGCAAGCGGAACAGATACGCAGTATTTT; CDR3 protein: CASSASGTDTQYF
J gene: TRBJ2-1; D gene: TRBD2; CDR3 length: 15; V gene: TRBV7-2; clone size: .; CDR3 DNA: TGTGCCAGCAGCGGACTAGCGGGAGGTGGGAGTGAGCAGTTCTTC; CDR3 protein: CASSGLAGGGSEQFF
J gene: TRBJ2-3; D gene: TRBD1; CDR3 length: 14; V gene: TRBV6-2/TRBV6-3; clone size: .; CDR3 DNA: TGTGCCAGCAGTTACGGGACAGGGGCAGATACGCAGTATTTT; CDR3 protein: CASSYGTGADTQYF
J gene: TRBJ1-2; D gene: TRBD1; CDR3 length: 14; V gene: TRBV6-1; clone size: .; CDR3 DNA: TGTGCCAGCAGTGACGCGACAGGGGGCTATGGCTACACCTTC; CDR3 protein: CASSDATGGYGYTF